This is a list of T cell receptor beta chains from one sample in a study of tumor-infiltrating lymphocytes in primary liver carcinoma. TCRdb passed the multiplex PCR reads through MiXCR, listing each CDR3 protein once. The sample contains about 180,000 distinct CDR3 sequences, 50% to 75% of which appear only once. The specimen was peripheral blood. All receptors come from a man aged 40-49 years with primary liver carcinoma and hepatitis B virus infection. CDR3s include the opening cysteine and the closing phenylalanine or tryptophan. D genes are given only for firm matches. A clone size is listed for some rows: how often the clone was seen (once, few, many), or a class if it is expanded.

length: 18; D: .; V: TRBV7-9; size: few; J: TRBJ1-5; CDR3: CASSSIPGQVYLHQPQHF; DNA: TGTGCCAGCAGTTCAATCCCGGGACAAGTTTACCTGCATCAGCCCCAGCATTTT
length: 11; D: .; V: TRBV29-1; size: many; J: TRBJ2-7; CDR3: CSVLDVPEQYF; DNA: TGCAGCGTCCTGGACGTACCCGAGCAGTACTTC
length: 15; D: .; V: TRBV5-4; size: .; J: TRBJ2-1; CDR3: CVSSLAVGSGNEQFF; DNA: TGTGTCAGCAGCTTGGCCGTAGGGTCGGGCAATGAGCAGTTCTTC
length: 15; D: TRBD2; V: TRBV4-2; size: .; J: TRBJ2-1; CDR3: CASSPREGFENEQFF; DNA: TGTGCCAGCAGCCCGCGGGAGGGATTCGAGAATGAGCAGTTCTTC
length: 14; D: .; V: TRBV4-1; size: .; J: TRBJ1-1; CDR3: CVSSQVQRNTEAFF; DNA: TGCGTCAGCAGCCAAGTGCAGCGGAACACTGAAGCTTTCTTT
length: 15; D: .; V: TRBV12-3/TRBV12-4; size: .; J: TRBJ1-6; CDR3: CVSSLQGAGDSPLHF; DNA: TGTGTCAGCAGTCTACAGGGTGCGGGTGATTCACCCCTCCACTTT
length: 16; D: .; V: TRBV6-2/TRBV6-3; size: few; J: TRBJ2-3; CDR3: CASRTLRAPSTDTQYF; DNA: TGTGCCAGCAGGACGTTGAGGGCGCCTAGCACAGATACGCAGTATTTT
length: 16; D: .; V: TRBV6-6; size: .; J: TRBJ1-2; CDR3: CASSSYRVIFNYGCTF; DNA: TGTGCCAGCAGTTCTTACAGGGTCATCTTTAACTATGGCTGCACCTTC
length: 13; D: .; V: TRBV29-1; size: .; J: TRBJ2-3; CDR3: CSVVVSLGDAQYF; DNA: TGCAGCGTTGTGGTGTCTTTGGGAGATGCGCAGTATTTT
length: 14; D: .; V: TRBV4-1; size: few; J: TRBJ2-5; CDR3: CASSQDPLKETQYF; DNA: TGCGCCAGCAGCCAAGATCCCCTTAAAGAGACCCAGTACTTC
length: 15; D: .; V: TRBV6-5; size: .; J: TRBJ2-1; CDR3: CASSPDSYSYNEQFF; DNA: TGTGCCAGCAGTCCTGACTCTTACTCCTACAATGAGCAGTTCTTC
length: 18; D: .; V: TRBV11-2; size: .; J: TRBJ2-7; CDR3: CASSLREVVGSTSYEQYF; DNA: TGTGCCAGCAGCCTCCGTGAAGTAGTGGGATCTACTTCTTACGAGCAGTACTTC
length: 13; D: TRBD2; V: TRBV11-2; size: many; J: TRBJ2-1; CDR3: CASARGGRDEQFF; DNA: TGTGCCAGCGCCCGGGGGGGAAGGGATGAGCAGTTCTTC
length: 13; D: .; V: TRBV12-5; size: .; J: TRBJ1-5; CDR3: CASAPGGGHPQHF; DNA: TGTGCTAGTGCCCCAGGAGGGGGTCACCCCCAGCATTTT
length: 13; D: .; V: TRBV5-1; size: few; J: TRBJ2-2; CDR3: CASSLAGTPELFF; DNA: TGCGCCAGCAGCTTAGCCGGGACACCCGAGCTGTTTTTT
length: 13; D: .; V: TRBV29-1; size: .; J: TRBJ1-1; CDR3: CSVGGPLNTEAFF; DNA: TGCAGCGTCGGGGGACCGCTGAACACTGAAGCTTTCTTT
length: 17; D: .; V: TRBV4-2; size: few; J: TRBJ1-5; CDR3: CASSQGGGIGSVQPQHF; DNA: TGTGCCAGCAGCCAAGGAGGGGGTATAGGGTCGGTTCAGCCCCAGCATTTT
length: 15; D: .; V: TRBV4-1; size: few; J: TRBJ1-4; CDR3: CASSHLEVSNEKLFF; DNA: TGCGCCAGCAGCCACCTCGAGGTTTCTAATGAAAAACTGTTTTTT
length: 15; D: .; V: TRBV11-2; size: many; J: TRBJ2-1; CDR3: CASSLGGSSYNEQFF; DNA: TGTGCCAGCAGCTTAGGGGGGAGCTCCTACAATGAGCAGTTCTTC
length: 15; D: .; V: TRBV4-2; size: .; J: TRBJ1-3; CDR3: CASSRQKGSGNIIYF; DNA: TGTGCCAGCAGCCGCCAAAAGGGCTCTGGAAACATCATATATTTT
length: 14; D: TRBD2; V: TRBV12-3/TRBV12-4; size: .; J: TRBJ2-1; CDR3: CASSLAGDYNEQFF; DNA: TGTGCCAGCAGTTTGGCGGGAGACTACAATGAGCAGTTCTTC
length: 14; D: .; V: TRBV11-2; size: .; J: TRBJ2-7; CDR3: CASSLTDGDYEQYF; DNA: TGTGCCAGCAGTTTAACAGACGGAGACTATGAGCAGTACTTC
length: 15; D: .; V: TRBV12-3/TRBV12-4; size: .; J: TRBJ2-5; CDR3: CASSFLAGHQETQYF; DNA: TGTGCCAGCAGTTTCTTGGCGGGACATCAAGAGACCCAGTACTTC
length: 18; D: TRBD1; V: TRBV11-2; size: .; J: TRBJ2-6; CDR3: CASSRRTGFVSWASDLTF; DNA: TGTGCCAGCAGCCGACGGACAGGGTTTGTGTCTTGGGCCAGCGACCTGACTTTC
length: 14; D: .; V: TRBV6-1; size: .; J: TRBJ1-4; CDR3: CASTPIATNEKLFF; DNA: TGTGCCAGCACCCCGATTGCAACTAATGAAAAACTGTTTTTT
length: 15; D: .; V: TRBV6-2/TRBV6-3; size: few; J: TRBJ2-7; CDR3: CASSYGGASSYEQYF; DNA: TGTGCCAGCAGTTACGGAGGGGCAAGCTCCTACGAGCAGTACTTC
length: 13; D: .; V: TRBV29-1; size: few; J: TRBJ2-3; CDR3: CSVELGAGDTQYF; DNA: TGCAGCGTTGAACTAGGGGCCGGAGATACGCAGTATTTT
length: 14; D: .; V: TRBV19; size: .; J: TRBJ2-3; CDR3: CARTGLPSTDTQYF; DNA: TGTGCCAGGACGGGCCTCCCGAGCACAGATACGCAGTATTTT
length: 13; D: .; V: TRBV29-1; size: once; J: TRBJ2-7; CDR3: CSVDLRQSYEQSF; DNA: TGCAGCGTTGACCTCCGACAGTCCTACGAGCAGTCCTTC
length: 21; D: TRBD2; V: TRBV29-1; size: few; J: TRBJ2-3; CDR3: CSVEGGFGTSGRGQGADTQYF; DNA: TGCAGCGTTGAAGGGGGATTCGGGACTAGCGGGAGAGGGCAAGGTGCAGATACGCAGTATTTT
length: 16; D: TRBD2; V: TRBV5-4; size: .; J: TRBJ2-1; CDR3: CASSLDLAGGYNEQFF; DNA: TGTGCCAGCAGCTTGGATCTAGCGGGAGGGTACAATGAGCAGTTCTTC
length: 13; D: .; V: TRBV5-6; size: .; J: TRBJ2-5; CDR3: CASSPTGSETQYF; DNA: TGTGCCAGCAGCCCCACAGGGTCGGAGACCCAGTACTTC
length: 16; D: .; V: TRBV12-3/TRBV12-4; size: .; J: TRBJ2-1; CDR3: CASIVSGARPYNEQFF; DNA: TGTGCCAGCATTGTCTCCGGGGCTAGACCTTACAATGAGCAGTTCTTC
length: 15; D: .; V: TRBV5-1; size: .; J: TRBJ1-1; CDR3: CASSLRVGAGTEAFF; DNA: TGCGCCAGCAGCTTGAGAGTGGGCGCGGGCACTGAAGCTTTCTTT
length: 14; D: .; V: TRBV5-4; size: .; J: TRBJ2-7; CDR3: CASTSGDPSGEQYF; DNA: TGTGCCAGCACTTCGGGGGACCCCTCGGGCGAGCAGTACTTC
length: 12; D: .; V: TRBV29-1; size: .; J: TRBJ1-5; CDR3: CSVGQSNQPQHF; DNA: TGCAGCGTAGGACAATCCAATCAGCCCCAGCATTTT
length: 15; D: .; V: TRBV10-2; size: .; J: TRBJ2-5; CDR3: CASSESGIEEGTQYF; DNA: TGCGCCAGCAGTGAATCCGGGATAGAAGAGGGGACCCAGTACTTC
length: 13; D: .; V: TRBV29-1; size: once; J: TRBJ2-1; CDR3: CSVALALGNEQFF; DNA: TGCAGCGTTGCCCTGGCCCTGGGCAATGAGCAGTTCTTC
length: 15; D: TRBD2; V: TRBV29-1; size: .; J: TRBJ2-3; CDR3: CSGGGLGTSTDMQYF; DNA: TGCAGCGGTGGGGGACTAGGCACTAGCACAGATATGCAGTATTTT
length: 15; D: TRBD1; V: TRBV11-2; size: many; J: TRBJ2-1; CDR3: CASSYRGPGHNEQFF; DNA: TGTGCCAGCAGCTACAGGGGGCCCGGTCACAATGAGCAGTTCTTC
length: 13; D: .; V: TRBV29-1; size: .; J: TRBJ2-3; CDR3: CSVDGGRGSAQYF; DNA: TGCAGCGTTGACGGGGGACGGGGTAGTGCGCAGTATTTT
length: 15; D: .; V: TRBV4-2; size: few; J: TRBJ2-7; CDR3: CASSQDLYGTNEQYF; DNA: TGTGCCAGCAGCCAAGATCTTTATGGGACGAATGAGCAGTACTTC
length: 14; D: .; V: TRBV6-2/TRBV6-3; size: .; J: TRBJ1-2; CDR3: CASSYSVQVYGYTF; DNA: TGTGCCAGCAGTTACTCCGTACAGGTCTATGGCTACACCTTC
length: 14; D: .; V: TRBV11-3; size: many; J: TRBJ2-2; CDR3: CASSVDFFSGELFF; DNA: TGTGCCAGCAGCGTGGACTTTTTCTCCGGGGAGCTGTTTTTT
length: 14; D: TRBD2; V: TRBV7-8; size: .; J: TRBJ2-7; CDR3: CASSPIAGGPEQYF; DNA: TGTGCCAGCAGCCCTATAGCGGGAGGGCCAGAGCAGTACTTC
length: 11; D: .; V: TRBV2; size: .; J: TRBJ2-3; CDR3: CASWGQDTQFF; DNA: TGTGCCAGCTGGGGGCAAGATACGCAGTTTTTT
length: 10; D: .; V: TRBV7-9; size: .; J: TRBJ2-2; CDR3: CATDTGELFF; DNA: TGTGCCACTGATACCGGGGAGCTGTTTTTT
length: 14; D: TRBD1; V: TRBV10-3; size: .; J: TRBJ1-4; CDR3: CAIRDGQGGEKLFF; DNA: TGTGCCATCAGAGACGGACAGGGGGGGGAAAAACTGTTTTTT
length: 14; D: .; V: TRBV10-2; size: many; J: TRBJ2-1; CDR3: CASSEDPLYNEQFF; DNA: TGCGCCAGCAGTGAAGACCCCTTATACAATGAGCAGTTCTTC
length: 17; D: TRBD2; V: TRBV5-5; size: .; J: TRBJ2-2; CDR3: CASSFGLAGGPGGELFF; DNA: TGTGCCAGCAGCTTCGGACTAGCGGGAGGGCCAGGGGGGGAGCTGTTTTTT
length: 16; D: .; V: TRBV4-1; size: once; J: TRBJ2-7; CDR3: CASSQDQVGGSYEQYF; DNA: TGCGCCAGCAGCCAAGACCAGGTCGGAGGTTCCTACGAGCAGTACTTC
length: 14; D: .; V: TRBV11-2; size: .; J: TRBJ2-7; CDR3: CTGSLMSRPHEQYF; DNA: TGTACCGGCAGTCTCATGTCTAGGCCCCACGAGCAGTACTTC